This TCR beta chain was captured in a study of human T cells and chemical hapten exposure. Study-wide context: Patch tests delivered 0.01% DPC to the upper back and were evaluated at 6 days. Alopecia areata, totalis or universalis was found in mostly female patients.

Looked up from germline, CDR1 is SGHAT and CDR2 is FQNNGV. This CDR3 spans 14 amino acids. V lost 2 bases, J lost 4 bases, and 11 bases lay in between. The time point is: patch test 2, 6 weeks after DPC sensitization. Treatment meaning: therapeutic diphenylcyclopropenone sensitization with weekly scalp DPC. Unfractionated whole blood was the source of the extracted total RNA. MiXCR was run by TCRdb on the RACE reads, yielding one entry per CDR3 protein. The sample has 140,000 or so distinct CDR3 sequences; 12% are singletons. Source: whole blood, taken in connection with sensitization to the hapten diphenylcyclopropenone (DPC). This TCR was recovered from a woman in her fifties or sixties with alopecia areata. Some clones in this sample may be carry-over from other donors' samples. J is TRBJ1-2 and V is TRBV11-2, with D unclear. In DNA, the CDR3 is TGTGCCAGCAGCTTACAGGCCAGGAGCTATGGCTACACCTTC. Protein: CASSLQARSYGYTF.